This T cell receptor beta chain was found in a study of OX40 agonist ivuxolimab in advanced cancers. Study-level background: Partial responses were recorded for three patients, including one with hepatocellular carcinoma and two with cutaneous melanoma.

Sequencing was performed with immunoSEQ multiplex PCR; in TCRdb, only in-frame clones are kept and a portion is missing. Of over 85,000 clones in the sample, roughly nine tenths were seen once. A history of autoimmune disease or systemic immunosuppression excluded patients. The source of this sequence is an adult with an advanced solid tumor such as melanoma, head and neck, liver or kidney cancer. This specimen consisted of CD4+ or CD8+ T cells sorted from blood, obtained in a trial of the OX40 agonist ivuxolimab.

CDR3 protein: CASSFTGGGNEKLFF. The CDR3 nucleotides read TGTGCCAGCAGCTTTACAGGGGGCGGTAATGAAAAACTGTTTTTT. V usage is TRBV5-6 and J usage is TRBJ1-4, with TRBD1 matching 9 bases. After removal of 2 bases from V and 4 bases from J, the junction contained 3 bases not matched to a gene. The CDR3 has 15 residues. The germline gives CDR1 SGHDT, CDR2 YYEEEE.